This T cell receptor (beta chain) was found in a study of cytomegalovirus exposure and HLA in healthy donors. CDR1 and CDR2 (germline): SGHVS, FNYEAQ. This CDR3 has 16 amino acids. With 4 bases clipped from V and 7 bases from J, the junction kept 8 bases outside the gene matches. Libraries were prepared by immunoSEQ multiplex PCR; TCRdb keeps only in-frame clonotypes and omits some of them. The table records about 110,000 clones, more than 90% of them present only once. The sequence was obtained from a woman aged 18 to 35 in good health and CMV-seronegative. Sequenced sample: PBMCs. The gene calls are TRBV7-6 and TRBJ2-1, with 12 positions matching TRBD2. The CDR3 spells CASSSKLAGGLNEQFF. In DNA, the CDR3 is TGTGCCAGCAGCTCCAAGCTAGCGGGGGGGCTTAATGAGCAGTTCTTC.